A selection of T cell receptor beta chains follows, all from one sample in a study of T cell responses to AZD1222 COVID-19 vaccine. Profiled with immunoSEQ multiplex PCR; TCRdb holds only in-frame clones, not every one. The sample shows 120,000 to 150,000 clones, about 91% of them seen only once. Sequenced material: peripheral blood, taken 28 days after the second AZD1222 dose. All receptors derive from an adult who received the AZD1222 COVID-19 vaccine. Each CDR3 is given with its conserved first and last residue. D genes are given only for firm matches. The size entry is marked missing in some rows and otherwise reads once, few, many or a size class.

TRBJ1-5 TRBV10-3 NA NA CAISEGLGHQPQHF TGTGCCATCAGTGAAGGTTTGGGGCATCAGCCCCAGCATTTT
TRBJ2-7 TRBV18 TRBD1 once CASSPSNRGQSYEQYF TGTGCCAGCTCACCAAGTAACAGGGGGCAGAGCTACGAGCAGTACTTC
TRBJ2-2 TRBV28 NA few CASSPGEVDTGELFF TGTGCCAGCAGCCCGGGAGAGGTGGACACCGGGGAGCTGTTTTTT
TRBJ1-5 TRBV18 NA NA CASSRDSNQPQHF TGTGCCAGCTCACGGGACTCTAATCAGCCCCAGCATTTT
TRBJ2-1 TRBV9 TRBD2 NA CASSVERGYNEQFF TGTGCCAGCAGCGTAGAGCGGGGTTACAATGAGCAGTTCTTC
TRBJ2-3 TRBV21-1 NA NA CASFVGGSGTDTQYF TGTGCCAGCTTCGTTGGCGGGAGCGGCACAGATACGCAGTATTTT
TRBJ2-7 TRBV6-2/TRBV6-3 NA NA CASSYPREGRVAPEQYF TGTGCCAGCAGTTACCCCAGGGAAGGCCGGGTGGCACCCGAGCAGTACTTC
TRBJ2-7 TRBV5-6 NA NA CASSLTGTNEQYF TGTGCCAGCAGCTTGACAGGGACCAACGAGCAGTACTTC
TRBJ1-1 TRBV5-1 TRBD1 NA CASSLEVQGQGFTEAFF TGCGCCAGCAGCTTGGAAGTGCAGGGACAGGGGTTCACTGAAGCTTTCTTT
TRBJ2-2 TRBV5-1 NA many CASSLAVDTGELFF TGCGCCAGCAGCTTGGCGGTGGACACCGGGGAGCTGTTTTTT
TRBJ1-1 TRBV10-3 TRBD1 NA CAISESPVLKDRGNTEAFF TGTGCCATCAGTGAGTCACCAGTACTTAAGGACAGGGGGAACACTGAAGCTTTCTTT
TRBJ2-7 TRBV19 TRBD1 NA CASSPPGTASYEQYF TGTGCCAGTAGTCCGCCCGGGACAGCCTCCTACGAGCAGTACTTC
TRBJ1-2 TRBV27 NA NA CASTLRRGDHGYTF TGTGCCAGCACCCTCCGGAGGGGGGACCATGGCTACACCTTC
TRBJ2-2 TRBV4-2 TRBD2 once CASSQVGLGGTNTGELFF TGTGCCAGCAGCCAAGTGGGACTAGGGGGGACGAACACCGGGGAGCTGTTTTTT
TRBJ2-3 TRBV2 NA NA CASRWRSTDTQYF TGTGCCAGCAGGTGGCGGAGCACAGATACGCAGTATTTT
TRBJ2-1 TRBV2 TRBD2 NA CASSELSGGAGNEQFF TGTGCCAGCAGTGAGCTTAGCGGGGGGGCCGGCAATGAGCAGTTCTTC
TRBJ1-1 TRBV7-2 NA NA CASGVTGSPEAFF TGTGCCAGCGGGGTTACGGGGTCCCCTGAAGCTTTCTTT
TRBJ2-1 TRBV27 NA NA CASSLSSSNEQFF TGTGCCAGCAGTTTATCTAGCAGCAATGAGCAGTTCTTC
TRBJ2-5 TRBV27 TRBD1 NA CASSHPPDRGIETQYF TGTGCCAGCAGTCATCCACCGGACAGGGGTATAGAGACCCAGTACTTC
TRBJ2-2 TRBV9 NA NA CASSVSPGRTGELFF TGTGCCAGCAGCGTATCCCCAGGGCGCACCGGGGAGCTGTTTTTT
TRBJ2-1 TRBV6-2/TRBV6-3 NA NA CASSYLLEGPYNEQFF TGTGCCAGCAGTTACTTACTGGAGGGCCCTTACAATGAGCAGTTCTTC
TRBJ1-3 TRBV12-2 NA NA CASRAPTGHSGNTIYF TGTGCAAGTCGCGCCCCGACAGGGCACTCTGGAAACACCATATATTTT
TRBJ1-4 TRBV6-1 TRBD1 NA CASSEAAGGFEKLFF TGTGCCAGCAGTGAAGCGGCAGGGGGCTTTGAAAAACTGTTTTTT
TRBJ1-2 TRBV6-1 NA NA CASSEHPEIPSLRGYTF TGTGCCAGCAGTGAGCACCCGGAAATTCCTTCACTGAGGGGCTACACCTTC
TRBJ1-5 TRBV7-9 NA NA CASRPAGENQPQHF TGTGCCAGCAGGCCAGCAGGAGAAAATCAGCCCCAGCATTTT
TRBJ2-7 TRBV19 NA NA CASSIDGGVPISEQYF TGTGCCAGTAGTATAGATGGAGGCGTCCCGATCTCCGAGCAGTACTTC
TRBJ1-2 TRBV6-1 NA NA CASSETEGVGYTF TGTGCCAGCAGTGAGACGGAAGGGGTCGGCTACACCTTC
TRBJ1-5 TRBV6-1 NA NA CASSEAWGSYQPQHF TGTGCCAGCAGTGAAGCGTGGGGTAGCTATCAGCCCCAGCATTTT
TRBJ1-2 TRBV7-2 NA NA CASSLVGGMTAYGYTF TGTGCCAGCAGCTTAGTGGGTGGGATGACAGCCTATGGCTACACCTTC
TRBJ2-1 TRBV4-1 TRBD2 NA CASSPREGSGRVGEQFF TGCGCCAGCAGCCCCCGTGAAGGAAGCGGGAGAGTCGGGGAGCAGTTCTTC
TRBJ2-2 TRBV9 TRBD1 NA CASSVGFRGFGTGFTGELFF TGTGCCAGCAGCGTAGGCTTTCGCGGTTTTGGGACAGGATTCACCGGGGAGCTGTTTTTT
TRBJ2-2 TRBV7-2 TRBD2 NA CASSLKGGPMELFF TGTGCCAGCAGCTTGAAGGGAGGGCCCATGGAGCTGTTTTTT
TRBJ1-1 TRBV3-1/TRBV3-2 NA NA CASSQGANTEAFF TGTGCCAGCAGCCAAGGCGCCAACACTGAAGCTTTCTTT
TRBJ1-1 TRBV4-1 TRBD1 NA CASSPGDRVSTEAFF TGCGCCAGCAGCCCGGGGGACAGGGTATCGACTGAAGCTTTCTTT
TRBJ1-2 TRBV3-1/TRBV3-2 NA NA CASGGDGYGYTF TGTGCCTCTGGGGGGGACGGCTATGGCTACACCTTC
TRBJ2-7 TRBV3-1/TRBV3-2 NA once CASSSSRGYEQYF TGTGCCAGCAGCTCAAGCAGGGGCTACGAGCAGTACTTC
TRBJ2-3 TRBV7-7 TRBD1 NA CASSLSTGGTDTQYF TGTGCTAGCAGCTTAAGTACAGGGGGAACAGATACGCAGTATTTT
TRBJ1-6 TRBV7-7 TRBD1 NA CASSQTGAGNSPLHF TGTGCTAGCAGCCAGACAGGGGCCGGTAATTCACCCCTCCACTTT
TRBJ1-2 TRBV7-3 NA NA CASSLTGGPGGYTF TGTGCCAGCAGCTTAACGGGGGGCCCGGGAGGCTACACCTTC
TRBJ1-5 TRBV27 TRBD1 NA CASSPGTGRNQPQHF TGTGCCAGCAGCCCCGGGACAGGGAGGAATCAGCCCCAGCATTTT
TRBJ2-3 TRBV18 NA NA CASSRSPSAGTDTQYF TGTGCCAGCTCACGCAGCCCTAGCGCAGGCACAGATACGCAGTATTTT
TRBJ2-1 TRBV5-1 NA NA CASAPDLGPYNEQFF TGCGCCAGCGCCCCGGACTTAGGGCCCTACAATGAGCAGTTCTTC
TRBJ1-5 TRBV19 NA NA CASSIVGGYQPQHF TGTGCCAGTAGTATAGTCGGGGGGTACCAGCCCCAGCATTTT
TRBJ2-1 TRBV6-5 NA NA CASSYNGGPGNEQFF TGTGCCAGCAGTTACAACGGAGGGCCGGGTAATGAGCAGTTCTTC
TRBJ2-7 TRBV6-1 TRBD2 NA CASSEGPAGGSAEQYF TGTGCCAGCAGTGAAGGCCCAGCGGGAGGGAGTGCCGAGCAGTACTTC
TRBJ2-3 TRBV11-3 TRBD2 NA CASSLALTSVPDTQYF TGTGCCAGCAGCTTAGCCCTAACTAGCGTCCCAGATACGCAGTATTTT